This section outlines one T cell receptor beta chain sequence together with its context. Its antigen is as yet unknown. The data were obtained in a study of early T cells in non-severe SARS-CoV-2 infection. Study-wide background: Bulk RNA from unsorted whole blood was sequenced; chains were unpaired. Study results and limitations: A preference for anti-spike CD8 responses marked VDJdb matching, which missed private and CD4 specificities.

Germline assignment: CDR1 SGDLS and CDR2 YYNGEE. Between the trimmed V and J ends, which lost 2 bases and 4 bases, there was a span of 10 bases. The CDR3 has 15 amino acids. Unique molecular identifiers (one per individual cDNA molecule) were attached. TCRdb independently ran MiXCR on the 5' RACE reads; one entry per CDR3 protein. The repertoire includes over 55,000 distinct CDR3 sequences, 10% to 15% of them detected once, and 2.5% to 3% sits in the top ten. V usage is TRBV9 and J usage is TRBJ2-6; D tentatively reads TRBD1 or TRBD2 (5 bases each). The sequence derives from an adult who was a healthcare worker with PCR-confirmed SARS-CoV-2 infection or an uninfected control (not recorded which). The sample was whole blood. In nucleotides, the CDR3 is TGTGCCAGCAGCGTCGGGGCTCTGGGGGCCAACGTCCTGACTTTC. Residues: CASSVGALGANVLTF.